This T cell receptor beta chain was identified during a study of untreated major depressive disorder. Thawed PBMCs underwent magnetic negative selection for CD4+ T cells. Approximately 96% CD4+ purity was typical by flow cytometry. Method: immunoSEQ multiplex PCR; TCRdb's copy keeps in-frame clones and lacks some. The repertoire holds tens of thousands of clones, with over 85% as singletons. Germline loops: CDR1 MNHEY, CDR2 SMNVEV (reference sequence). The CDR3 consists of 15 residues. J gave up 5 bases and V 7 bases, and 10 bases lay outside the gene matches. Notes on this clone: The antigen is not known.

Study results and caveats: Depressed patients' CD4+ T cells carried increased TRBV05-01 (Vbeta 5.1) usage versus control CD4+ T cells. Three preselected Vbeta families were the sole sequencing comparisons.

The chain recombines TRBV27 with TRBJ2-1; TRBD2 matches 8 bases. This sequence originates from a man aged 25 to 45 in good health. The sample taken for sequencing was CD4+ T cells from PBMCs. CDR3 sequence: CASNRGLGVDNEQFF. The DNA for the CDR3 is TGTGCCAGCAACCGGGGACTAGGCGTGGACAATGAGCAGTTCTTC.